This T cell receptor (beta chain) is from a study of T cells after posttransplantation cyclophosphamide. The CDR3 totals 14 residues. Trimming removed 4 bases from V and 5 bases from J; junction bases left unmatched: 8. Germline CDR1 and CDR2: SGHRS and YFSETQ. Worth noting for this clone: What it recognizes is unknown.

A marrow graft followed busulfan-fludarabine conditioning, with cyclophosphamide on days +3 and +4. Study-wide results and limits: After PTCy, TRB diversity resembled that of CNI/methotrexate controls. Donor-recipient repertoire similarity was low at 1-2 months, rising over year one. Tissue-infiltrating T cells from skin or gut overlapped little with blood T cells.

Repertoires were generated with immunoSEQ multiplex PCR, while TCRdb's copy carries only in-frame clones and drops some. The sample yields approximately 1,500 clones, around 85% seen once. The chain couples TRBV5-1 to TRBJ1-2, with 7 positions matching TRBD1. Material: CD4+ T cells sorted from PBMCs, obtained more than 220 days after allogeneic stem cell transplant with posttransplant cyclophosphamide. This receptor was obtained from a female patient in her sixties who received an allogeneic stem cell transplant from an unrelated donor, was CMV-positive, and had acute GVHD only. Some T cells may have come from the graft donor. CDR3 bases: TGCGCCAGCAGCAACGGACAGGATTTTTATGGCTACACCTTC. Translation gives CASSNGQDFYGYTF.